The entry that follows covers one TCR beta chain sequence. The data stem from a study of blood T cell repertoires in COVID-19. Sequencing was performed with immunoSEQ multiplex PCR; in TCRdb, only in-frame clones are kept and a portion is missing. The sample includes about 240,000 clones, around 89% seen only once; the top ten take around 4%. Germline assignment: CDR1 SNHLY and CDR2 FYNNEI. The CDR3 loop spans 12 amino acids. V gave up 6 bases and J gave up 4 bases, with 8 bases separating them. The sequence derives from a woman aged 25 to 39 who had recovered from COVID-19. Sequences were obtained from PBMCs or T cells enriched from blood (not recorded which). The chain carries TRBV2 and TRBJ2-3; D remains ambiguous. The CDR3 spells CASSLEADTQYF. In nucleotides, the CDR3 is TGTGCCAGCAGCCTAGAGGCAGATACGCAGTATTTT.